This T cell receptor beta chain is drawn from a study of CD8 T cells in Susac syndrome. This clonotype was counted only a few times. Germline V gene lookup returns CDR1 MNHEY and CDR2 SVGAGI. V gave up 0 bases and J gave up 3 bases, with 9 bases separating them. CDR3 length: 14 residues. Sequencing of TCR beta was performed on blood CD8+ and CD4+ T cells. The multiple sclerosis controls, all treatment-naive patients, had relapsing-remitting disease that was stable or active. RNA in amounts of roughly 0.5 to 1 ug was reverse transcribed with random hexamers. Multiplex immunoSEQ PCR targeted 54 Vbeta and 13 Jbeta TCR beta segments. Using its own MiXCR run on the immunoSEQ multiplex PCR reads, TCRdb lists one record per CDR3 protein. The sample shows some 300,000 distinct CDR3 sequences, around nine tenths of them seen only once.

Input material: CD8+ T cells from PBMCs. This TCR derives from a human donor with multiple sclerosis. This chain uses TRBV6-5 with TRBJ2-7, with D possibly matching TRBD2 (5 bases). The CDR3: CASSYSVGSYEQYF. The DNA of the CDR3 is TGTGCCAGCAGTTACTCAGTTGGGAGCTACGAGCAGTACTTC.